A single sample is the source of the 21 T cell receptor beta chains below, sequenced in a study of T cell responses to AZD1222 COVID-19 vaccine. Clones were read by immunoSEQ multiplex PCR, and TCRdb kept only the in-frame ones, dropping some. Of 85,000 to 130,000 clones listed, 85% to 90% were seen once; the top ten hold 16%. The specimen was peripheral blood, collected on day 0 of AZD1222 vaccination. The receptors come from an adult in good health.

The chain joins TRBV5-4 to TRBJ2-1; no clear D. CDR1 is SGHNT and CDR2 is YYREEE in the germline V gene (reference sequence). This CDR3 has 14 amino acids. V lost 1 base to trimming and J lost 9 bases, with 14 bases between them. This chain's CDR3 is CASSLWQAWGEQFF. The CDR3 DNA sequence: TGTGCCAGCAGCTTGTGGCAGGCGTGGGGTGAGCAGTTCTTC.

The chain recombines TRBV5-6 with TRBJ2-7; D remains ambiguous. Between the trimmed V and J ends, which lost 2 bases and 7 bases, there was a span of 13 bases. This CDR3 is 13 amino acids long. Germline CDR1 is SGHDT and CDR2 is YYEEEE. In DNA form, the CDR3 reads TGTGCCAGCAGCTTTCGCCAACCGAGAGAGCAGTACTTC. Amino acid sequence: CASSFRQPREQYF.

V and J are TRBV29-1 and TRBJ2-1; maybe TRBD2 (5 bases). V lost 8 bases to trimming and J lost 4 bases, with 12 bases between them. The V gene's germline CDR1 is SQVTM and CDR2 ANQGSEA. This CDR3 region has 12 residues. CDR3 region: CSWGGGYNEQFF. The CDR3 DNA sequence: TGCAGCTGGGGTGGAGGTTACAATGAGCAGTTCTTC.

The genes are TRBV27 and TRBJ1-1, with D possibly TRBD1 on 5 matching bases. Trimming cost V 0 bases and J 9 bases, with 14 bases left between them. Germline CDR1 and CDR2: MNHEY and SMNVEV (reference sequence). The CDR3 has 14 amino acids. CDR3 bases: TGTGCCAGCAGTTTATCCACGGGACCGCAAAAAGCTTTCTTT. It codes for CASSLSTGPQKAFF.

This clone appeared once. The chain couples TRBV6-4 to TRBJ1-1, with D unresolved. The CDR3 has 13 amino acids. Germline V gene data show CDR1 as MRHNA and CDR2 as SNTAGT. The V end was cut by 2 bases, the J end by 1 base, with 5 bases between. CDR3 DNA: TGTGCCAGCAGTGACACTTCGAACACTGAAGCTTTCTTT. Its translation: CASSDTSNTEAFF.

The chain is built from TRBV5-1 and TRBJ1-6; 8 nucleotides align to TRBD1. The germline gives CDR1 SGHRS, CDR2 YFSETQ. V was clipped by 0 bases and J by 8 bases; unmatched bases: 4. This CDR3 has 15 residues. CDR3 loop: CASSLAGQAYSPLHF. CDR3 sequence (DNA): TGCGCCAGCAGCTTGGCGGGACAGGCTTATTCACCCCTCCACTTT.

V is TRBV5-1 and J is TRBJ1-2; no definite D call. The CDR3 runs 13 residues. V lost 2 bases to trimming and J lost 6 bases, with 11 bases between them. Germline V gene sequence: CDR1 SGHRS, CDR2 YFSETQ. The CDR3 sequence is CASSFSNADGYTF. The CDR3 DNA sequence: TGCGCCAGCAGCTTCAGTAACGCTGATGGCTACACCTTC.

The V gene is TRBV3-1 (or the pseudogene TRBV3-2), the J gene TRBJ1-6, with TRBD1 identical over 8 bases. The CDR3 loop spans 15 amino acids. CDR1 LGHDT and CDR2 YNNKEL come from the germline V gene (reference sequence). V trimming: 5 bases; J trimming: 6 bases; junction bases outside the gene matches: 6. CDR3 bases: TGTGCCAGCAGCATCCGGGACAGGCGTAATTCACCCCTCCACTTT. Its translation is CASSIRDRRNSPLHF.

The rearrangement joins TRBV7-9 to TRBJ1-1; no reliable D call. V was shortened by 7 bases and J by 0 bases, with 12 bases between the two germline ends. Germline-derived CDR1 and CDR2 are SEHNR and FQNEAQ (reference sequence). CDR3 size: 14 residues. CDR3 in DNA: TGTGCCAGCACCCTCGGAGGGTTGAACACTGAAGCTTTCTTT. It translates to CASTLGGLNTEAFF. Complete variable domain (other parts from reference TRBV7-9 and TRBJ1-1): DTGVSQNPRHKITKRGQNVTFRCDPISEHNRLYWYRQTLGQGPEFLTYFQNEAQLEKSRLLSDRFSAERPKGSFSTLEIQRTEQGDSAMYLCASTLGGLNTEAFFGQGTRLTVV.

The gene calls are TRBV19 and TRBJ2-7; no clear D. This CDR3 is built from 14 residues. V was shortened by 4 bases and J by 9 bases, with 19 bases between the two germline ends. Per the germline V gene, CDR1 is LNHDA and CDR2 is SQIVND (reference sequence). In DNA, the CDR3 is TGTGCCAGTAGTACTCCCCCCCCTCATTATCGGCAGTACTTC. This codes for CASSTPPPHYRQYF.

The chain links TRBV13 to TRBJ1-6; maybe TRBD1 (6 bases). The CDR3 totals 17 residues. Deletions cut 2 bases from V and 4 bases from J, with 15 bases between. Germline V CDR1 and CDR2: PRHDT, FYEKMQ (reference sequence). The CDR3 sequence: CASSLFGRGPYNSPLHF. In DNA form, the CDR3 reads TGTGCCAGCAGCTTATTCGGCAGGGGTCCTTATAATTCACCCCTCCACTTT.

The chain carries TRBV11-3 and TRBJ1-2; possibly TRBD1 for D (6 bases). The length of the CDR3 is 15 residues. CDR1 SGHNT and CDR2 YENEEA come from the germline V gene. V lost 1 base to trimming and J lost 5 bases, with 14 bases between them. The CDR3 coding sequence is TGTGCCAGCAGCTTAGGTCAGGGGTTGCGGTATGGCTACACCTTC. Translation gives CASSLGQGLRYGYTF.

The chain combines TRBV2 with TRBJ2-7, with D perhaps TRBD2 (5 bases). The V end lost 4 bases, the J end lost 2 bases, and 12 bases lay between the germline ends. This CDR3 comprises 14 residues. Germline V gene sequence: CDR1 SNHLY, CDR2 FYNNEI. Here the CDR3 DNA reads TGTGCCAGCAGTGCGAGTCAGAGGGCCTACGAGCAGTACTTC. The encoded protein is CASSASQRAYEQYF.

The chain recombines TRBV15 with TRBJ2-7; maybe TRBD2 (6 bases). CDR1 and CDR2 from the germline V gene are LNHNV and YYDKDF (reference sequence). The CDR3 has 15 amino acids. Trimming took off 3 bases at V and 2 bases at J, with 14 bases between the two ends. CDR3 protein: CATSRVRDSAYEQYF. CDR3 sequence (DNA): TGTGCCACCAGCAGGGTCCGGGACTCCGCCTACGAGCAGTACTTC.

The V gene is TRBV7-9, the J gene TRBJ2-1; the match to TRBD1 covers 7 bases. Germline loops: CDR1 SEHNR, CDR2 FQNEAQ (reference sequence). Germline trimming cut 5 bases from V and 0 bases from J; bases unmatched to any gene: 10. The CDR3 loop spans 17 amino acids. CDR3: CASSDWDSGHSYNEQFF. The CDR3, as DNA: TGTGCCAGCAGCGACTGGGACAGTGGGCACTCCTACAATGAGCAGTTCTTC.

The gene calls are TRBV5-6 and TRBJ1-1, with D unclear. The germline V gene encodes CDR1 SGHDT and CDR2 YYEEEE. The CDR3 has 12 amino acids. Trimming removed 0 bases from V and 11 bases from J, with 11 bases in between. The CDR3 DNA is TGTGCCAGCAGCTTGGTGTCAGGTATGGCTTTCTTT. This gives the protein CASSLVSGMAFF.

CDR3 bases: TGTGCCAGCAGTTCCCCGGACAGGGGGAAACTTGGCTACACCTTC. Its protein product is CASSSPDRGKLGYTF. The rearrangement uses TRBV28 and TRBJ1-2; TRBD1 matches at 10 bases. With 4 bases clipped from V and 7 bases from J, the junction kept 9 bases outside the gene matches. The germline CDR1 and CDR2 sequences are MDHEN and SYDVKM. The CDR3 has 15 residues.

The chain has TRBV18 and TRBJ2-3, with 14 nucleotides matching TRBD2. The CDR3 totals 17 residues. Germline CDR1 KGHSH, CDR2 LQKENI. V shed 3 bases and J 3 bases; nucleotides not matched to a gene: 5. DNA for the CDR3: TGTGCCAGCTCACCCCCGGGACTAGCGGGAGTGACAGATACGCAGTATTTT. Translated: CASSPPGLAGVTDTQYF.

This rearrangement joins TRBV30 to TRBJ2-3, with 12 bases lining up with TRBD2. Germline CDR1 GTSNPN, CDR2 SVGIG (reference sequence). This CDR3 spans 15 amino acids. With 3 bases clipped from V and 0 bases from J, the junction kept 1 base outside the gene matches. The CDR3 loop reads CAWRGTSGSTDTQYF. In DNA form, the CDR3 reads TGTGCCTGGAGAGGGACTAGCGGGAGCACAGATACGCAGTATTTT.

This clone was detected only once. V gene TRBV3-1 (or the pseudogene TRBV3-2) combines with J gene TRBJ2-5, with D maybe TRBD2 (5 bases). This CDR3 has 16 amino acids. The germline gives CDR1 LGHDT, CDR2 YNNKEL (reference sequence). Trimming took 0 bases from V and 11 from J, leaving 22 bases between them. The CDR3 region has the DNA TGTGCCAGCAGCCAAGAAGCGGTCTATGGGAACCCGGGGCAGTACTTC. It codes for CASSQEAVYGNPGQYF.

The CDR3 DNA is TGCAGCGCCGGGACGGTTGAGGCTTTCTTT. Translated: CSAGTVEAFF. The chain couples TRBV29-1 to TRBJ1-1, with D perhaps matching TRBD1 (5 bases). V was shortened by 7 bases and J by 11 bases, with 14 bases between the two germline ends. Looked up from germline, CDR1 is SQVTM and CDR2 is ANQGSEA. There are 10 residues in the CDR3.